The next 16 T cell receptor beta chains were all read from a single sample in a study of T-cell memory formation after mild COVID-19. TCRdb reprocessed the 5' RACE reads with MiXCR, giving one entry per CDR3 protein. Of about 360,000 distinct CDR3 sequences in the sample, over 13% were seen once. Sequenced: PBMCs or a T cell subset sorted from them (not recorded which). All receptors derive from a man aged 18 to 30 who had mild COVID-19 (a few samples of this study predate the infection). Cell type and time point are not known.

This clonotype was found a few times. The V gene is TRBV6-6, the J gene TRBJ1-1; 8 bases are a match to TRBD1. Trimming cost V 4 bases and J 11 bases; bases outside gene matches: 15. The CDR3 totals 15 residues. Germline V gene lookup returns CDR1 MNHNY and CDR2 SVGAGI (reference sequence). In DNA form, the CDR3 reads TGTGCCAGCAGTTCCCCCTCTGGACAGGGCCCCAGGGCTTTCTTT. Protein sequence: CASSSPSGQGPRAFF.

J is TRBJ2-2 and V is TRBV5-1, with D unresolved. The CDR3 consists of 15 residues. Trimming removed 1 base from V and 1 base from J, with 8 bases in between. Germline V gene sequence: CDR1 SGHRS, CDR2 YFSETQ. The CDR3 is CASSLSDLNTGELFF. The CDR3 coding sequence is TGCGCCAGCAGCTTGTCCGATCTGAACACCGGGGAGCTGTTTTTT.

This chain joins TRBV6-1 and TRBJ1-4; D call uncertain. The CDR3 is 19 residues long. Between the trimmed V and J ends, which lost 1 base and 5 bases, there was a span of 23 bases. CDR1 and CDR2 (germline): MNHNS, SASEGT. The CDR3 DNA sequence: TGTGCCAGCAGTGAAGATCCGAGGCAGAACGGTGGACTAAATGAAAAACTGTTTTTT. It codes for CASSEDPRQNGGLNEKLFF.

This clonotype was seen ten or more times. The chain couples TRBV12-3 or TRBV12-4 to TRBJ2-1; D not resolved. This CDR3 is built from 13 residues. V lost 8 bases and J lost 7, with 15 bases in between. The CDR3 bases are TGTGCCAGCCAGCAGGCATGGGGTAATGAGCAGTTCTTC. It is translated as CASQQAWGNEQFF.

Concerning this clonotype itself: A read error may be the cause here, since a much bigger clone is one base away. This chain connects TRBV9 to TRBJ2-6; D gene uncertain. The CDR3 has 15 amino acids. From germline, CDR1 is SGDLS and CDR2 YYNGEE. Trimming stripped 0 bases from V and 0 bases from J, with 4 bases between. Here the CDR3 reads CASSVASSGANVLTF. In DNA, the CDR3 is TGTGCCAGCAGCGTAGCCAGCTCTGGGGCCAACGTCCTGACTTTC.

This chain uses TRBV12-3 or TRBV12-4 with TRBJ1-3, with D perhaps matching TRBD1 (5 bases). Trimming took off 10 bases at V and 0 bases at J, with 19 bases between the two ends. This CDR3 is built from 16 residues. Here the CDR3 DNA reads TGTGCCACCAGAATGGGGCAGGCTAACTCTGGAAACACCATATATTTT. Translation: CATRMGQANSGNTIYF.

In its sample, this clonotype was seen a few times. The chain couples TRBV3-1 to TRBJ1-1; D gene unclear. Trimming removed 1 base from V and 4 bases from J, with 10 bases in between. This CDR3 has 14 residues. Germline-derived CDR1 and CDR2 are LGHDT and YNNKEL (reference sequence). CDR3: CASSQGTAGTEAFF. CDR3 coding DNA: TGTGCCAGCAGCCAAGGCACAGCCGGCACTGAAGCTTTCTTT.

This chain connects TRBV7-2 to TRBJ2-3; 8 nucleotides align to TRBD2. V lost 5 bases, J lost 3 bases, and 7 bases stayed unmatched. Germline CDR1 and CDR2: SGHTA and FQGNSA. The CDR3 length is 15 residues. The CDR3: CASSGGGGLTDTQYF. CDR3 in DNA: TGTGCCAGCAGCGGCGGCGGGGGGTTAACAGATACGCAGTATTTT.

This chain uses TRBV6-6 with TRBJ2-7; 7 bases match TRBD1. With 0 bases clipped from V and 3 bases from J, the junction kept 11 bases outside the gene matches. Germline V gene lookup returns CDR1 MNHNY and CDR2 SVGAGI (reference sequence). The CDR3 has 17 residues. The CDR3 DNA follows: TGTGCCAGCAGTTACTCGATGTGGGACAGTGACTACTACGAGCAGTACGTC. As protein: CASSYSMWDSDYYEQYV.

The rearrangement joins TRBV9 to TRBJ1-1, with 10 bases matching TRBD1. Germline-derived CDR1 and CDR2 are SGDLS and YYNGEE. The V and J ends lost 3 bases and 5 bases, in that order; junction bases with no gene match: 10. CDR3 length: 16 residues. In nucleotides, the CDR3 is TGTGCCAGCAGCGGGGATTTGACAGGGGGCAGAACTGAAGCTTTCTTT. Its protein is CASSGDLTGGRTEAFF.

This clonotype was counted between two and nine times. The J gene is TRBJ2-3, the V gene TRBV12-3 or TRBV12-4; the D gene is possibly TRBD1 (7 bases). V lost 7 bases and J lost 3, with 17 bases in between. The CDR3 sequence is 15 residues long. DNA of the CDR3: TGTGCCAGCACCTTAGGGGGCGGGGAGACAGATACGCAGTATTTT. Translation: CASTLGGGETDTQYF.

This chain uses TRBV20-1 with TRBJ2-5, with a possible D match to TRBD2 (5 bases). CDR3 length: 13 residues. Trimming left V 3 bases short and J 5 bases short, with 13 bases between. Germline V gives CDR1 DFQATT, CDR2 SNEGSKA (reference sequence). CDR3 residues: CSASQLDGETQYF. In DNA, the CDR3 is TGCAGTGCTAGCCAACTAGACGGGGAGACCCAGTACTTC.

The chain carries TRBV6-6 and TRBJ2-7; D not certain. The germline gives CDR1 MNHNY, CDR2 SVGAGI (reference sequence). There are 13 residues in the CDR3. With 0 bases removed from V and 3 bases from J, the gap between germline ends came to 6 bases. Here the CDR3 DNA reads TGTGCCAGCAGTTACTCTGGCTACTACGAGCAGTACGTC. This translates into CASSYSGYYEQYV.

This clonotype was observed a handful of times. The chain's CDR3 is CSAIRTGGNTEAFF. As DNA, the CDR3 is TGCAGTGCAATCCGGACAGGCGGGAACACTGAAGCTTTCTTT. The chain recombines TRBV20-1 with TRBJ1-1; 7 positions agree with TRBD1. V was clipped by 6 bases and J by 1 base; unmatched bases: 8. Germline CDR1 is DFQATT and CDR2 is SNEGSKA (reference sequence). The CDR3 totals 14 residues.

This clonotype was picked up a small number of times. The V and J genes are TRBV28 and TRBJ1-6, with D perhaps TRBD1 (5 bases). Germline CDR1 MDHEN, CDR2 SYDVKM. The CDR3 is made up of 14 amino acids. Trimming stripped 1 base from V and 10 bases from J, with 11 bases between. The CDR3 is CASSLSGSGSPLHF. The CDR3 DNA reads as TGTGCCAGCAGTTTATCAGGGTCGGGCTCACCCCTCCACTTT.

The sample holds a few counts of this clonotype. The V call is TRBV5-5, the J call TRBJ2-6; either TRBD1 or TRBD2 may fit D (5 bases each). The CDR3 is made up of 16 amino acids. CDR1 is SGHKS, CDR2 YYEKEE, per germline (reference sequence). With 4 bases removed from V and 2 bases from J, the gap between germline ends came to 13 bases. For the CDR3, the DNA is TGTGCCAGCAGCCAGAGGGTGGGACCTGGGGCCAACGTCCTGACTTTC. This encodes CASSQRVGPGANVLTF.